The 15 T cell receptor beta chains listed next were all sequenced from one sample in a study of neurological immune-mediated disorders. A single record per CDR3 protein comes from TCRdb applying MiXCR to the 5' RACE reads. Here the sample spans about 35,000 distinct CDR3 sequences, 3.8% being singletons. The sample taken for sequencing was PBMCs. Receptors originate from a man in his thirties or forties with multiple sclerosis.

This clonotype was seen repeatedly, ten times or more. This chain joins TRBV5-1 and TRBJ1-5; maybe TRBD1 (5 bases). Trimming took 0 bases from V and 8 from J, leaving 9 bases between them. The length of the CDR3 is 13 residues. Germline V gene data show CDR1 as SGHRS and CDR2 as YFSETQ. DNA for the CDR3: TGCGCCAGCAGCTTGGATTGGGGGGAGCCCCAGCATTTT. Residues: CASSLDWGEPQHF.

The sample holds many counts of this clonotype. The chain's CDR3 is CASSSRQIIDQETQYF. CDR3 DNA sequence: TGTGCCAGCAGTAGCAGACAGATAATCGACCAAGAGACCCAGTACTTC. This chain uses TRBV12-3 or TRBV12-4 with TRBJ2-5, with D possibly being TRBD1 (5 bases). V was clipped by 5 bases and J by 0 bases, with 16 bases between them. This CDR3 contains 16 residues.

This clonotype was observed at least ten times. J is TRBJ1-5 and V is TRBV12-3 or TRBV12-4, with TRBD1 identical over 8 bases. V lost 4 bases and J lost 2; bases outside the gene matches: 4. The CDR3 is 15 amino acids. DNA of the CDR3: TGTGCCAGCAGTTCCTCGGACAGGGGCAATCAGCCCCAGCATTTT. This gives the protein CASSSSDRGNQPQHF.

The V gene is TRBV12-2, the J gene TRBJ1-4; the table's D call, TRBD1, was not checked against the DNA. TRBV12-2 is marked as a pseudogene. The CDR3 contains 15 residues. The CDR3 region has the DNA TGTGCAAGTCGCCCGCCGGGACAGAACCCCGAAAAACTGTTTTTT. Translated: CASRPPGQNPEKLFF.

This clonotype has a count of ten or more. V and J are TRBV27 and TRBJ1-1; no firm D call. Looked up from germline, CDR1 is MNHEY and CDR2 is SMNVEV (reference sequence). The ends were cut back, 2 bases at V and 1 base at J, with 11 bases in the middle. The CDR3 is 15 residues long. The CDR3 region has the DNA TGTGCCAGCAGTTTAAAATGGCAGCCGAACACTGAAGCTTTCTTT. Translated, it gives CASSLKWQPNTEAFF.

This clonotype counts as medium-sized. The chain recombines TRBV7-3 with TRBJ2-2; D call uncertain. Per germline, CDR1 SGHTA and CDR2 FQGTGA. V was cut by 2 bases and J by 7 bases, with 2 bases left in between. CDR3 length equals 11 residues. The chain's CDR3 is CASSLYGELFF. The CDR3 coding sequence is TGTGCCAGCAGCTTATACGGGGAGCTGTTTTTT.

Ten or more counts support this clonotype. The V call is TRBV10-3, the J call TRBJ2-7; possible D gene TRBD1, 6 bases. The CDR3 contains 12 residues. Trimming took off 10 bases at V and 1 base at J, with 11 bases between the two ends. Looked up from germline, CDR1 is ENHRY and CDR2 is SYGVKD. The CDR3 loop is CATGTNSYEQYF. The CDR3, as DNA: TGTGCCACCGGGACAAATTCCTACGAGCAGTACTTC.

To note about this clonotype: A read error may explain this, as a much larger clone is one base away. The chain has TRBV7-6 and TRBJ2-7, with D maybe TRBD1 (6 bases). The germline V gene encodes CDR1 SGHVS and CDR2 FNYEAQ. V dropped 5 bases and J dropped 2 bases, with 13 bases sitting between them. The CDR3 is 14 amino acids. CDR3 sequence reads: CASSDRTAPYEQYF. The CDR3 coding sequence is TGTGCCAGCAGCGACCGGACAGCCCCCTACGAGCAGTACTTC.

Ten or more counts support this clonotype. Its ends do not fully match the called genes, so a read error is possible. This sequence joins TRBV7-7 and TRBJ2-2; D may be TRBD1 (6 bases). The CDR3 is made up of 15 amino acids. Germline CDR1 reads SSHAT; CDR2 reads FNYEAQ (reference sequence). For the CDR3, the DNA is TGTGCTAGCAGCCCAGGGGATCCGAACACCGGGGAGCTGTTTTTT. This sequence encodes CASSPGDPNTGELFF.

V gene TRBV20-1 combines with J gene TRBJ1-1; 9 bases align to TRBD1. The V segment lost 5 bases and the J segment 4 bases; nucleotides outside the gene matches: 11. This CDR3 spans 15 amino acids. Germline V gene lookup returns CDR1 DFQATT and CDR2 SNEGSKA (reference sequence). The CDR3 is CSADNPSGQGTEAFF. As DNA, the CDR3 is TGCAGTGCTGACAACCCCTCGGGACAGGGCACTGAAGCTTTCTTT.

This clonotype has at least ten counts. The chain uses TRBV6-5 and TRBJ1-1; D may be TRBD1 (5 bases). This CDR3 comprises 12 residues. Trimming took 7 bases from V and 5 from J, leaving 11 bases between them. CDR1 and CDR2 (germline): MNHEY, SVGAGI. The CDR3 loop is CASITGGTEAFF. The CDR3 DNA reads as TGTGCCAGCATCACCGGGGGTACTGAAGCTTTCTTT.

This clonotype was counted a few times. The chain links TRBV7-8 to TRBJ1-4; D remains ambiguous. V was cut by 7 bases and J by 1 base, with 10 bases left in between. Germline CDR1 SGHVS, CDR2 FQNEAQ. The CDR3 length is 14 residues. In DNA, the CDR3 is TGTGCCAGCACCGCCGGGAGAACTAATGAAAAACTGTTTTTT. Translating it yields CASTAGRTNEKLFF. Full variable domain (outside the CDR3, taken from reference TRBV7-8 and TRBJ1-4): GAGVSQSPRYKVAKRGQDVALRCDPISGHVSLFWYQQALGQGPEFLTYFQNEAQLDKSGLPSDRFFAERPEGSVSTLKIQRTQQEDSAVYLCASTAGRTNEKLFFGSGTQLSVL.

This clonotype was seen ten or more times. The V gene is TRBV11-1, the J gene TRBJ1-1; 7 bases map to TRBD1. CDR1 is SGHAT and CDR2 is FQDESV in the germline V gene (reference sequence). This CDR3 is 15 amino acids long. V was pared by 0 bases and J by 1 base, with 2 bases of the junction left unmatched. In nucleotides, the CDR3 is TGTGCCAGCAGCTTAGCGACAGGGTGGAACACTGAAGCTTTCTTT. Its protein product is CASSLATGWNTEAFF.

This clonotype was found many times. The chain links TRBV20-1 to TRBJ1-3; no reliable D call. This CDR3 region has 14 residues. The germline V gene has CDR1 DFQATT and CDR2 SNEGSKA (reference sequence). Trimming stripped 2 bases from V and 4 bases from J, with 12 bases between. CDR3 residues: CSARKIPGGNTIYF. For the CDR3, the DNA is TGCAGTGCTAGAAAGATCCCCGGCGGAAACACCATATATTTT.

This clonotype was observed at least ten times. This chain uses TRBV15 with TRBJ1-1, with TRBD1 identical over 7 bases. CDR3 size: 14 residues. J was trimmed by 4 bases and V by 1 base; bases with no gene match: 3. The germline CDR1 and CDR2 sequences are LNHNV and YYDKDF (reference sequence). The CDR3 spells CATSRAGGSTEAFF. CDR3 in DNA: TGTGCCACCAGCAGAGCAGGGGGGAGCACTGAAGCTTTCTTT.